The clone carrying this T cell receptor beta chain was detected ten times or more. From approximately 430 ng of RNA, a library with molecular barcoded alpha/delta and beta/gamma adaptors was made. TCRdb passed the reads through MiXCR, listing each CDR3 protein once. The table records about 41,000 distinct CDR3 sequences, 10% to 15% of them present only once. At the time of active disease, bone marrow was collected from every patient. This specimen comes from a study of read filtering for tumor transcriptome and immune sequencing. Study background: Among patients, approximately 17 were male and some 15 female, aged roughly 45 to 80 (mean around 68). Whole-transcriptome libraries were prepared after DNase treatment. RNA-seq yielded only about 75 to 1,400 TCR reads, IR-seq about 4.05 to 11 million.

V trimming: 7 bases; J trimming: 1 base; junction bases outside the gene matches: 7. The CDR3 spans 15 residues. CDR1 and CDR2 (germline): LNHDA, SQIVND (reference sequence). The source is a donor at least 40 years old with multiple myeloma. V usage is TRBV19 and J usage is TRBJ2-4; TRBD2 agrees at 7 bases. Sample: a population of CD138-negative cells sorted from bone marrow. The DNA for the CDR3 is TGTGCCAGTATCGAGGACGGGGGGGCCAAAAACATTCAGTACTTC. This codes for CASIEDGGAKNIQYF.